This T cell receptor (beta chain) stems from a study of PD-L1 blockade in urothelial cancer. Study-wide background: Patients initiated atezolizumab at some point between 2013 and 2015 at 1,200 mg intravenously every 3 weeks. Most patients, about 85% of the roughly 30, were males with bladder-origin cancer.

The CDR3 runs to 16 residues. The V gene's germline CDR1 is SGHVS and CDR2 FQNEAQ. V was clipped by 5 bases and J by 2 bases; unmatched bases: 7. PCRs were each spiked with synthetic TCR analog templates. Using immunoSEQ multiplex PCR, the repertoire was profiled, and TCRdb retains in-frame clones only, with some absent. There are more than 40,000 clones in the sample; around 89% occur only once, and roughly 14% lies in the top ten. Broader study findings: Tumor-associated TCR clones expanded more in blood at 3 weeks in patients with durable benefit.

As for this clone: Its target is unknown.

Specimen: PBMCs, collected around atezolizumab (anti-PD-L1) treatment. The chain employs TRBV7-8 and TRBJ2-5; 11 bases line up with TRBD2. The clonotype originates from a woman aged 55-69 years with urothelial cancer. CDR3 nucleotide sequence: TGTGCCAGCAGCGTGACTAGCGGGACCTTTCAAGAGACCCAGTACTTC. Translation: CASSVTSGTFQETQYF.